Ten or more counts support the clone carrying this TCR beta chain. No antigen is known for it. With 4 bases clipped from V and 3 bases from J, the junction kept 10 bases outside the gene matches. Germline CDR1 SGDLS, CDR2 YYNGEE. The CDR3 consists of 17 residues. PCR was performed a second time for about 6 to 11 cycles using a sample-barcoded 5' primer and a J-beta primer mix. TCRdb analysed the 5' RACE reads with MiXCR anew, one entry per CDR3 protein. The table lists about 780,000 distinct CDR3 sequences, around 25% of them singletons. This entry is derived from a study of blood T cells in healthy people across ages. Study-wide results and caveats: With age, beta diversity per million T cells declined roughly linearly, significantly by 30 to 40.

The sample was also linked to a second study, of T cells of mothers and their children.

What was sequenced was blood. The receptor's source is a boy aged 10-17 years in good health. The J gene is TRBJ2-2, the V gene TRBV9, with 9 bases that match TRBD2. The CDR3 protein is CASSPRVAGAYTGELFF. Written as DNA, the CDR3 is TGTGCCAGCAGCCCCCGGGTAGCGGGGGCCTACACCGGGGAGCTGTTTTTT.